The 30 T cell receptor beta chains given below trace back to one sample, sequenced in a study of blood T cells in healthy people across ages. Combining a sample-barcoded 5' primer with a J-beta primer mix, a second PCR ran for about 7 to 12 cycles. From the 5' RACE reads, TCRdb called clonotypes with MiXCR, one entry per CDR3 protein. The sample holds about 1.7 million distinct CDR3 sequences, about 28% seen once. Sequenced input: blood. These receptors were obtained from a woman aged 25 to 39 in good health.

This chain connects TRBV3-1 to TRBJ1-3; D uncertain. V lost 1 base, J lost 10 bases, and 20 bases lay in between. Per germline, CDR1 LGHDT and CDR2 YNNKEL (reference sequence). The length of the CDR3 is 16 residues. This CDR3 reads CASSQGLALHLRTIYF. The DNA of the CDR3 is TGTGCCAGCAGCCAAGGATTGGCCCTTCACCTAAGGACCATATATTTT.

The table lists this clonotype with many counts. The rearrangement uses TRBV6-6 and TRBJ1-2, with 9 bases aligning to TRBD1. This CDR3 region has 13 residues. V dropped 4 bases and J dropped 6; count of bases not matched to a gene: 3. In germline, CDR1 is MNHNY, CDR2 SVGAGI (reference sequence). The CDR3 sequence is CASSSRTGDGYTF. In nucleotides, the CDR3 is TGTGCCAGCAGTTCCCGGACAGGGGATGGCTACACCTTC.

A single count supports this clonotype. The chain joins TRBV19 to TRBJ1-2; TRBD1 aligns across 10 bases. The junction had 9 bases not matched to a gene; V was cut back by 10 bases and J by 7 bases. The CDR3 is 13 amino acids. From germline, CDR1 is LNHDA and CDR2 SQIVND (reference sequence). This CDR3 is CATLGTGVPGYTF. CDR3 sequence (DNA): TGTGCCACCCTGGGGACAGGGGTCCCTGGCTACACCTTC. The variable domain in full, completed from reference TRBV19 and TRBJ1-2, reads DGGITQSPKYLFRKEGQNVTLSCEQNLNHDAMYWYRQDPGQGLRLIYYSQIVNDFQKGDIAEGYSVSREKKESFPLTVTSAQKNPTAFYLCATLGTGVPGYTFGSGTRLTVV.

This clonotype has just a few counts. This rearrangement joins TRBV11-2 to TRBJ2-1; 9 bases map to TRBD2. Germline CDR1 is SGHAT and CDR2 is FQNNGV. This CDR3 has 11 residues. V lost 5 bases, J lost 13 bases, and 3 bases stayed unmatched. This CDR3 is CASSDSGGQFF. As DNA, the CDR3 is TGTGCCAGCAGCGATAGCGGGGGACAGTTCTTC.

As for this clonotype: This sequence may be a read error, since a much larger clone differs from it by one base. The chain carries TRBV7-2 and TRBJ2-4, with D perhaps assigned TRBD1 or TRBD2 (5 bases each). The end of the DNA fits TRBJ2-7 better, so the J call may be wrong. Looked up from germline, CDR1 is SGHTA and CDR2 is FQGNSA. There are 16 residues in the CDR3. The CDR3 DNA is TGTGCCAGCAGCTTAGTATTGACAGAGGGCGGTTACGAGCAGTACTTC. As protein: CASSLVLTEGGYEQYF.

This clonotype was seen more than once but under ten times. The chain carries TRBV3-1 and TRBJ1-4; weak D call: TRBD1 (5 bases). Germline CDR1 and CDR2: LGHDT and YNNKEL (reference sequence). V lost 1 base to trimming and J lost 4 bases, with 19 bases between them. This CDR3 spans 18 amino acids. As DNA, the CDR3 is TGTGCCAGCAGCCAAGGGGGCACCACCGGGACCGGTAATGAAAAACTGTTTTTT. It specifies CASSQGGTTGTGNEKLFF.

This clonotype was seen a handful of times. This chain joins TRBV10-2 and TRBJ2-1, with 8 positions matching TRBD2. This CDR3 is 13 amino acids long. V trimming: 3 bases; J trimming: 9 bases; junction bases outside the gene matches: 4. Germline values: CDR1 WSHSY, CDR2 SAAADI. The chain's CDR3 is CASSDGRATEQFF. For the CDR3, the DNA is TGCGCCAGCAGTGACGGGAGGGCCACTGAGCAGTTCTTC.

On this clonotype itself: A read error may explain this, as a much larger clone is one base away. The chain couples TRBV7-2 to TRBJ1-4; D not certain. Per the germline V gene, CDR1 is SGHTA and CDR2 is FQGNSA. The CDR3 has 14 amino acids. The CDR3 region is CASSPTLVFEKRFF. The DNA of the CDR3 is TGTGCCAGCAGCCCGACTTTGGTCTTTGAAAAACGGTTTTTT.

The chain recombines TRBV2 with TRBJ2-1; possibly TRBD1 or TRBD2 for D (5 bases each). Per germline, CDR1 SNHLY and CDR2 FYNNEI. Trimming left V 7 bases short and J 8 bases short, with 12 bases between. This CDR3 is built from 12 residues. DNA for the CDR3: TGTGCCAGCACCCATCGGGGACATGAGCAGTTCTTC. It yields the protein CASTHRGHEQFF.

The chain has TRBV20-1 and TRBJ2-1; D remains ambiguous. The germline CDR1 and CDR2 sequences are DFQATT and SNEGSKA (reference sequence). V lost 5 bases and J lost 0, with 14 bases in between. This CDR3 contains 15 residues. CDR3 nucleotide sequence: TGCAGTGCTCCCGGAATTTCAAGCTCCTACAATGAGCAGTTCTTC. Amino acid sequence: CSAPGISSSYNEQFF.

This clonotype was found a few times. The CDR3 reads CASSRSGYQETQYF. CDR3 DNA sequence: TGTGCCAGCTCCAGGTCGGGATACCAAGAGACCCAGTACTTC. This rearrangement joins TRBV7-2 to TRBJ2-5, with D possibly being TRBD2 (5 bases). V lost 8 bases to trimming and J lost 0 bases, with 13 bases between them. Germline V gene data show CDR1 as SGHTA and CDR2 as FQGNSA. This CDR3 spans 14 amino acids.

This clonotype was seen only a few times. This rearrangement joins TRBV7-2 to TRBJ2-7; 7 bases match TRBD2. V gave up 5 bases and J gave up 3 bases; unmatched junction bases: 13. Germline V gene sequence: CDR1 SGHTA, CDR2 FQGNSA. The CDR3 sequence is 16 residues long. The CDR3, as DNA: TGTGCCAGCAGCCCGAGTCGGCTAGCGGCAAACTACGAGCAGTACTTC. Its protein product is CASSPSRLAANYEQYF.

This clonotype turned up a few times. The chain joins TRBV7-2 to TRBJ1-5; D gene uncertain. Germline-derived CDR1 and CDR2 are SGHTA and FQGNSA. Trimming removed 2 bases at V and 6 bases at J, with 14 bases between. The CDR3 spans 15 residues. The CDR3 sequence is CASSLTRVGGQPQHF. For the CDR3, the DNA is TGTGCCAGCAGCTTAACTCGGGTTGGTGGTCAGCCCCAGCATTTT.

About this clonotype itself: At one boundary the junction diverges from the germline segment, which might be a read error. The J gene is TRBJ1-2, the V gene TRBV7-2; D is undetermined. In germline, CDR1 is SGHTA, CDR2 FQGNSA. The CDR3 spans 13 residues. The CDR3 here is CACSQLVDYGYTF. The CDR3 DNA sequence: TGTGCCTGCAGCCAACTCGTCGACTATGGCTACACCTTC.

The CDR3: CASSQGGFYSNQPQHF. The CDR3 DNA follows: TGCGCCAGCAGCCAAGGCGGGTTTTATAGCAATCAGCCCCAGCATTTT. This chain joins TRBV4-1 and TRBJ1-5; D gene ambiguous. The germline V gene encodes CDR1 MGHRA and CDR2 YSYEKL. With 1 base removed from V and 0 bases from J, the gap between germline ends came to 10 bases. CDR3 length equals 16 residues.

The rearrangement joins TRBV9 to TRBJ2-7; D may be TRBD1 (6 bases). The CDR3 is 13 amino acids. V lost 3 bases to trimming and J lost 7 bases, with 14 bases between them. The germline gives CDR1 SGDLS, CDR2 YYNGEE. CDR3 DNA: TGTGCCAGCAGCGGAGACCAGGGGTGGGAGCAGTACTTC. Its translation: CASSGDQGWEQYF.

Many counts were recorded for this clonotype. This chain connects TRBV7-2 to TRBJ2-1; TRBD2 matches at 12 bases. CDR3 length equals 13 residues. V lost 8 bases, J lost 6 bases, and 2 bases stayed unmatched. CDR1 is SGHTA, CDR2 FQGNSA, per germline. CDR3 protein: CASASGRGNEQFF. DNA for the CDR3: TGTGCCAGCGCTAGCGGGAGGGGCAATGAGCAGTTCTTC.

Written as DNA, the CDR3 is TGTGCCAGCGCCCGAGGGGGCCCAAACAGCGATGAGCAGTTCTTC. This sequence encodes CASARGGPNSDEQFF. The chain couples TRBV7-9 to TRBJ2-1; 7 nucleotides match TRBD1. The germline gives CDR1 SEHNR, CDR2 FQNEAQ (reference sequence). The CDR3 consists of 15 residues. With 8 bases clipped from V and 8 bases from J, the junction kept 15 bases outside the gene matches. Using reference TRBV7-9 and TRBJ2-1 for the parts outside the CDR3, the full variable domain is DTGVSQNPRHKITKRGQNVTFRCDPISEHNRLYWYRQTLGQGPEFLTYFQNEAQLEKSRLLSDRFSAERPKGSFSTLEIQRTEQGDSAMYLCASARGGPNSDEQFFGPGTRLTVL.

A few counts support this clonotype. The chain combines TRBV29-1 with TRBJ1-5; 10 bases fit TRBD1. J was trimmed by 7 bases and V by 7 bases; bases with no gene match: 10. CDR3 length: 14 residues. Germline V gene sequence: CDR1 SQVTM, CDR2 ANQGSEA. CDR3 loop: CSAAGTGAGQPQHF. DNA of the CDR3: TGCAGCGCAGCCGGGACAGGGGCTGGGCAGCCCCAGCATTTT.

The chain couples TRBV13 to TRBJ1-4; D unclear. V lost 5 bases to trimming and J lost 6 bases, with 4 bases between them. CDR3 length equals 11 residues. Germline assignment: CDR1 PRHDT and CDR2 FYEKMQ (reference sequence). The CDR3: CASSEDEKLFF. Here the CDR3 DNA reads TGTGCCAGCAGCGAAGATGAAAAACTGTTTTTT.

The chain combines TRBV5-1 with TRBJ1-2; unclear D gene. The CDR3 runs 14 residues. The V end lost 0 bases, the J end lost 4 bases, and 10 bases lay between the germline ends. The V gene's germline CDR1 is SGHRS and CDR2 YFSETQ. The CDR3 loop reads CASSLGKGGYGYTF. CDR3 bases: TGCGCCAGCAGCTTGGGAAAGGGAGGCTATGGCTACACCTTC.

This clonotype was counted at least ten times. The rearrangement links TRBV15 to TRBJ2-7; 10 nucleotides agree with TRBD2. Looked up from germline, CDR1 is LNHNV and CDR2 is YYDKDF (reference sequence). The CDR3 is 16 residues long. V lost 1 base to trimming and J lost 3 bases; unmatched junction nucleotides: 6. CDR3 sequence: CATSRVGTSEGYEQYF. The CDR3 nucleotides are TGTGCCACCAGCAGAGTGGGGACTAGCGAAGGCTACGAGCAGTACTTC.

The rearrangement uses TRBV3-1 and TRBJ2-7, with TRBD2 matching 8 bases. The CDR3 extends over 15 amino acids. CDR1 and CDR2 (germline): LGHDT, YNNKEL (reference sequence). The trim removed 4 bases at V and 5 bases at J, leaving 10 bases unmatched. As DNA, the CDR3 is TGTGCCAGCAGCCCCCTAGGGACTAGAAGGGACGAGCAGTACTTC. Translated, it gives CASSPLGTRRDEQYF.

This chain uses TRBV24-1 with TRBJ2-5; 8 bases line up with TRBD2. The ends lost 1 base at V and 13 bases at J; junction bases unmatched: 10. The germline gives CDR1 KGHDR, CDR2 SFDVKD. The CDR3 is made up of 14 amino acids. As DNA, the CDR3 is TGTGCCACCAGTGATTTCGGGGGGGCCAATGAGCGGTACTTC. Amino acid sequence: CATSDFGGANERYF.

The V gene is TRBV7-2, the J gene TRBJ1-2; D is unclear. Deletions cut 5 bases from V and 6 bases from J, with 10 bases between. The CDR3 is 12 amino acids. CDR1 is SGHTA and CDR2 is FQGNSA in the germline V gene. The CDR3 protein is CASSPHSNGYTF. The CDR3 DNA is TGTGCCAGCAGCCCCCACTCCAATGGCTACACCTTC. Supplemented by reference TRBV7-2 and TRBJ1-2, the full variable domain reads GAGVSQSPSNKVTEKGKDVELRCDPISGHTALYWYRQSLGQGLEFLIYFQGNSAPDKSGLPSDRFSAERTGGSVSTLTIQRTQQEDSAVYLCASSPHSNGYTFGSGTRLTVV.

CDR3 amino acids: CASSVGMGQGEAFF. The CDR3 DNA reads as TGTGCCAGCAGCGTAGGGATGGGACAGGGTGAAGCTTTCTTT. The chain is built from TRBV9 and TRBJ1-1; TRBD1 aligns across 9 bases. The CDR3 has 14 residues. Per germline, CDR1 SGDLS and CDR2 YYNGEE. Losses at the gene ends were 0 bases for V and 7 bases for J; bases not matched to a gene: 4.

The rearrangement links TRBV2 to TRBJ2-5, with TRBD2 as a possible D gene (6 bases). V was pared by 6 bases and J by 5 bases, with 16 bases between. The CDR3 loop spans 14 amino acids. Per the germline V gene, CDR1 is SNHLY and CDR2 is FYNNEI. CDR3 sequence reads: CASRRDLAGETQYF. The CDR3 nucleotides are TGTGCCAGCAGAAGGGACTTAGCCGGGGAGACCCAGTACTTC.

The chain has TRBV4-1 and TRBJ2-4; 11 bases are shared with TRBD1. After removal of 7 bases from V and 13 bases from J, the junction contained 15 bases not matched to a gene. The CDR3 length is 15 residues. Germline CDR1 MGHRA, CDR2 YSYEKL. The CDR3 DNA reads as TGCGCCAGCACCGAACTTCGGACAGGGGGCAATGAGCAGTACTTC. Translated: CASTELRTGGNEQYF.

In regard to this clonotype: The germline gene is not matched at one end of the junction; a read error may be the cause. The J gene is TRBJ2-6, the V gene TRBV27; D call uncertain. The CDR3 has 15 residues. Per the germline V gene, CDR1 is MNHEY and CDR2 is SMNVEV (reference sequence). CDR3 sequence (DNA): TGTGCCAACAGTCCTCGGTCCTCTGGGGCCAACGTCCTGACTTTC. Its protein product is CANSPRSSGANVLTF.

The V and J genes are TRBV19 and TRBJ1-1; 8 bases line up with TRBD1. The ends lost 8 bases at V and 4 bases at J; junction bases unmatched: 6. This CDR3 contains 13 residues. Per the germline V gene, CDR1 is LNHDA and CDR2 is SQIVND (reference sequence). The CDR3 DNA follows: TGTGCCAGTCAGCCGACAGGGGTCACTGAAGCTTTCTTT. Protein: CASQPTGVTEAFF.